The clone carrying this T cell receptor (beta chain) came up a few times. After isolation, RNA underwent reverse transcription to generate cDNA as the sequencing template. Profiling relied on immunoSEQ multiplex PCR, and the TCRdb table lists in-frame clones only, not all of them. The sample holds 150,000 to 250,000 clones; 58% are singletons and the top ten take 5.5% to 6%. Sample treatment: oral pan-JAK inhibitor, 5-10 mg twice daily. The CDR3 has 14 residues. The V end was cut by 0 bases, the J end by 8 bases, with 14 bases between. The germline CDR1 and CDR2 sequences are SGHNT and YYREEE (reference sequence). This sample was taken from a study of CD8+ T cells in alopecia areata.

This receptor was obtained from a human donor with alopecia areata. V gene TRBV5-4 combines with J gene TRBJ1-2; D not resolved. The specimen was CD4+ T cells sorted from blood, collected at week 24, from a patient treated with tofacitinib. Here the CDR3 DNA reads TGTGCCAGCAGCTTGGATAGCACAGCCGGGGGCTACACCTTC. This codes for CASSLDSTAGGYTF.